One sample yielded the 9 T cell receptor beta chains listed below, sequenced in a study of response to subunit inactivated influenza vaccine. MiXCR, run by TCRdb on the RT-PCR reads, gives a single entry per CDR3 protein. The sample includes approximately 250,000 distinct CDR3 sequences, 12% of them seen just once. Source: non-naive T cells sorted from PBMCs, taken around 14 days before vaccination. The receptor set was obtained from a man over 45 who received an inactivated influenza vaccine.

The J gene is TRBJ2-2, the V gene TRBV11-2; weak D call: TRBD2 (6 bases). V was clipped by 4 bases and J by 5 bases, with 20 bases between them. Germline-derived CDR1 and CDR2 are SGHAT and FQNNGV. This CDR3 is built from 17 residues. CDR3 nucleotide sequence: TGTGCCAGCAGCTGGTTCGAGGTCGGGAGAGGGACCGGGGAGCTGTTTTTT. It codes for CASSWFEVGRGTGELFF.

Written as DNA, the CDR3 is TGTGCCAGCAGCTGGCGCGGCGGCGACGAGCAGTACTTC. Its protein is CASSWRGGDEQYF. The chain is built from TRBV5-5 and TRBJ2-7; D not certain. Germline loops: CDR1 SGHKS, CDR2 YYEKEE (reference sequence). V gave up 3 bases and J gave up 5 bases, with 12 bases separating them. The CDR3 is 13 residues long.

The chain employs TRBV28 and TRBJ2-3, with D uncertain. Germline assignment: CDR1 MDHEN and CDR2 SYDVKM. The V end was cut by 3 bases, the J end by 4 bases, with 11 bases between. The CDR3 spans 14 residues. The DNA for the CDR3 is TGTGCCAGCAGTTTTCGGGCAGCCCCAGATACGCAGTATTTT. Residues: CASSFRAAPDTQYF.

The sample holds a few counts of this clonotype. The chain carries TRBV12-3 or TRBV12-4 and TRBJ2-3; TRBD2 matches at 13 bases. CDR3 length equals 15 residues. Trimming at V came to 5 bases and at J to 4 bases, leaving 3 bases not matched to a gene. The chain's CDR3 is CASSLTSGRADTQYF. CDR3 DNA: TGTGCCAGCAGTCTCACTAGCGGGAGGGCAGATACGCAGTATTTT.

This clonotype has a count of ten or more. J is TRBJ2-2 and V is TRBV7-3; D not resolved. Looked up from germline, CDR1 is SGHTA and CDR2 is FQGTGA. The CDR3 is 14 residues long. V shed 1 base and J shed 1 base, with 4 bases lying between them. The CDR3 DNA reads TGTGCCAGCAGCTTAAGTCGGAACACCGGGGAGCTGTTTTTT. Protein sequence: CASSLSRNTGELFF.

The table lists this clonotype with a few counts. The CDR3: CASRQGGSYEQYF. The CDR3 region has the DNA TGTGCCAGCAGGCAGGGGGGGTCCTACGAGCAGTACTTC. The chain couples TRBV12-3 or TRBV12-4 to TRBJ2-7, with D perhaps assigned TRBD1 or TRBD2 (7 bases each). Trimming took off 6 bases at V and 1 base at J, with 10 bases between the two ends. The CDR3 is 13 residues long.

This clonotype appeared a few times. The V and J genes are TRBV5-1 and TRBJ2-1; D possibly corresponds to TRBD1 (6 bases). This CDR3 contains 15 residues. V dropped 5 bases and J dropped 2 bases, with 14 bases sitting between them. Looked up from germline, CDR1 is SGHRS and CDR2 is YFSETQ. The CDR3 sequence: CASRPTGSTYNEQFF. The CDR3 DNA reads as TGCGCCAGCAGACCAACAGGGTCTACCTACAATGAGCAGTTCTTC. The full variable domain, with the rest looked up from reference TRBV5-1 and TRBJ2-1, is KAGVTQTPRYLIKTRGQQVTLSCSPISGHRSVSWYQQTPGQGLQFLFEYFSETQRNKGNFPGRFSGRQFSNSRSEMNVSTLELGDSALYLCASRPTGSTYNEQFFGPGTRLTVL.

This sequence joins TRBV12-3 or TRBV12-4 and TRBJ2-6, with 8 bases that match TRBD1. The CDR3 totals 17 residues. The trim removed 6 bases at V and 4 bases at J, leaving 11 bases unmatched. CDR3 bases: TGTGCCAGCAGCCCCTCCACAGGGGGAGAGGGGGCCAACGTCCTGACTTTC. Translating it yields CASSPSTGGEGANVLTF.

This clonotype was detected a few times. This chain joins TRBV12-3 or TRBV12-4 and TRBJ2-1, with D possibly called TRBD1 or TRBD2 (6 bases each). The CDR3 is 16 amino acids. The germline V and J ends were trimmed by 5 bases and 0 bases, with 14 bases remaining between them. DNA for the CDR3: TGTGCCAGCAGTCGCCCCGGGGGCTCCTCCTACAATGAGCAGTTCTTC. Its protein product is CASSRPGGSSYNEQFF.